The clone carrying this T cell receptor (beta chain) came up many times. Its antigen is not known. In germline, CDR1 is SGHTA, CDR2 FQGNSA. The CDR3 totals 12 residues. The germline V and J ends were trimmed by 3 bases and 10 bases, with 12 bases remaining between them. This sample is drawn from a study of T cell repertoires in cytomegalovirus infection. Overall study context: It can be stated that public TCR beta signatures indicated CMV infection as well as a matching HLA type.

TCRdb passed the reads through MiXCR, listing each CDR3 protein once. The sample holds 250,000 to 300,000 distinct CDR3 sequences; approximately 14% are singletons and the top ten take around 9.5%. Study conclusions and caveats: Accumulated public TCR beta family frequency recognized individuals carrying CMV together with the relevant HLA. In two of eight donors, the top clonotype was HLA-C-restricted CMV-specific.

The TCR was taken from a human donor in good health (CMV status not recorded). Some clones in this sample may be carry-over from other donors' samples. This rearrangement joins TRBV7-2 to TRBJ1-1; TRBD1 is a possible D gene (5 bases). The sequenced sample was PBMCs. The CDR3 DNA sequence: TGTGCCAGCAGCTTTCAGGGTATGGGAGCTTTCTTT. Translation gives CASSFQGMGAFF.